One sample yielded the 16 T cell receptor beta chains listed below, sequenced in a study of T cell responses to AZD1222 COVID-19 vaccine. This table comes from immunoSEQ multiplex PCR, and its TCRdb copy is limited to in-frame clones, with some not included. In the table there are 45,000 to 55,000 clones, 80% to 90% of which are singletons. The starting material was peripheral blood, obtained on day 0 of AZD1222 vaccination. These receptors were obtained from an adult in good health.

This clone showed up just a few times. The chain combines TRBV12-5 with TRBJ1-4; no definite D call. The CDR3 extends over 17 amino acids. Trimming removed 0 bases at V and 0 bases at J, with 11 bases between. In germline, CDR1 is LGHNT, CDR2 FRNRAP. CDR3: CASGLVGPGATNEKLFF. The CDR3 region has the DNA TGTGCTAGTGGTTTGGTAGGTCCCGGAGCAACTAATGAAAAACTGTTTTTT.

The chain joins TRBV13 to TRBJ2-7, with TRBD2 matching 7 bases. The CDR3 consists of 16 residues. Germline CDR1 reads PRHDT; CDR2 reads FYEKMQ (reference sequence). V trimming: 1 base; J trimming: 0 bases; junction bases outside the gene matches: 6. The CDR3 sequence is CASSLDSGDRSYEQYF. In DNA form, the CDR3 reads TGTGCCAGCAGCTTAGACAGCGGGGACCGCTCCTACGAGCAGTACTTC.

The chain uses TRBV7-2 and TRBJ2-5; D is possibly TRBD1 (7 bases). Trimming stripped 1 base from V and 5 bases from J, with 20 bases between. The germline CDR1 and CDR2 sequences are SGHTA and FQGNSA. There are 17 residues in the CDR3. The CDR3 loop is CASSLEFWRDSIETQYF. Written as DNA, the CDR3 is TGTGCCAGCAGCTTAGAATTTTGGCGGGACAGCATCGAGACCCAGTACTTC.

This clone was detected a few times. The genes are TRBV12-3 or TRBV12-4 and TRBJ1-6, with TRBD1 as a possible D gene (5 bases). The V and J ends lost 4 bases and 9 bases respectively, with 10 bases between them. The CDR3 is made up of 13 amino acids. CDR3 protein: CASSSGLSSPLHF. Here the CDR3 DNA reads TGTGCCAGCAGTTCGGGACTTTCTTCACCCCTCCACTTT.

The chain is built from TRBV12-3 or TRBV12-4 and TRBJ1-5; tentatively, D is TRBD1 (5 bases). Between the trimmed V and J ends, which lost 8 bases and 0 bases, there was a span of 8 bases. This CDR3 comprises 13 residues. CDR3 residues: CASRDSSNQPQHF. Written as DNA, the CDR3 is TGTGCCAGCCGTGACAGTAGCAATCAGCCCCAGCATTTT.

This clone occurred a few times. CDR3 nucleotides: TGTGCCAGTCGGCGGGGGGGGCAGGGGCAGCCCCAGCATTTT. Its protein product is CASRRGGQGQPQHF. The chain links TRBV19 to TRBJ1-5; weak D call: TRBD1 (6 bases). CDR1 and CDR2 from the germline V gene are LNHDA and SQIVND (reference sequence). This CDR3 contains 14 residues. With 8 bases removed from V and 7 bases from J, the gap between germline ends came to 18 bases. Variable domain in full (rest from reference TRBV19 and TRBJ1-5): DGGITQSPKYLFRKEGQNVTLSCEQNLNHDAMYWYRQDPGQGLRLIYYSQIVNDFQKGDIAEGYSVSREKKESFPLTVTSAQKNPTAFYLCASRRGGQGQPQHFGDGTRLSIL.

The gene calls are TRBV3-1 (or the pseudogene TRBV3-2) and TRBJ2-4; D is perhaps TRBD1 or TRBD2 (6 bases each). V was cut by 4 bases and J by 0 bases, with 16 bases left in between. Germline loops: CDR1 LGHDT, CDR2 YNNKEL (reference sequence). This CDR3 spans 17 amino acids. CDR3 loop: CASSRRVGGLAKNIQYF. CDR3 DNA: TGTGCCAGCAGCCGCCGGGTGGGGGGCCTAGCCAAAAACATTCAGTACTTC.

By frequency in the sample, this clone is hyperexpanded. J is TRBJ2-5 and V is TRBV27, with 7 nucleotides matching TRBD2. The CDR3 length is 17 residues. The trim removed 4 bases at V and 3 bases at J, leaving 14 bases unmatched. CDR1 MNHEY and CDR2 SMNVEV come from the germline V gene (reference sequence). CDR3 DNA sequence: TGTGCCAGCAGTTCAATTACCCGCCCGGCGGGAGAAGAGACCCAGTACTTC. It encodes CASSSITRPAGEETQYF.

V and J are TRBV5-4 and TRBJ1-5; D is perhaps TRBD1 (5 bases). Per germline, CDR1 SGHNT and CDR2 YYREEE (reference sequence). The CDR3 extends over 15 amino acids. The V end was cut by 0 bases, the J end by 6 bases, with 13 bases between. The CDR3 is CASSLVPGYGQPQHF. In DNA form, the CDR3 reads TGTGCCAGCAGCTTGGTCCCAGGGTATGGTCAGCCCCAGCATTTT.

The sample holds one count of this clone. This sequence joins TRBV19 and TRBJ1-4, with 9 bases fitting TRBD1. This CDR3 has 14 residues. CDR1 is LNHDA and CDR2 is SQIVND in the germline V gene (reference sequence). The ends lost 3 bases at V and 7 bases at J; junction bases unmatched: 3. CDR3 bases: TGTGCCAGTAGTATGGGGACAGGGTCTGAAAAACTGTTTTTT. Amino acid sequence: CASSMGTGSEKLFF.

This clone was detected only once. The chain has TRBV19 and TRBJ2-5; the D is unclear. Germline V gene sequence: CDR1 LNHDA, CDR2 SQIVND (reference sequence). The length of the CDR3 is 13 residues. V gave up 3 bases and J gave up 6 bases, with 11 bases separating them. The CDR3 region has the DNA TGTGCCAGTAGTATCGCACTTCACAAGACCCAGTACTTC. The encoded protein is CASSIALHKTQYF.

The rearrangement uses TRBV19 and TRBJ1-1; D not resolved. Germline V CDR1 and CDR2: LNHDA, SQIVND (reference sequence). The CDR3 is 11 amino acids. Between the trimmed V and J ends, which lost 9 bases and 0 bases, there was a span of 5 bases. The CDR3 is CASAVNTEAFF. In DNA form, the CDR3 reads TGTGCCAGCGCGGTGAACACTGAAGCTTTCTTT.

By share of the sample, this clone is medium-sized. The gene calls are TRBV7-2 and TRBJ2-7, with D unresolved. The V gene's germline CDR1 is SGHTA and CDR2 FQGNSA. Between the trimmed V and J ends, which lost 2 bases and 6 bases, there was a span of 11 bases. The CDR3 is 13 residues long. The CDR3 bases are TGTGCCAGCAGCTTACAGGCTCCTGTCGAGCAGTACTTC. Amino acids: CASSLQAPVEQYF.

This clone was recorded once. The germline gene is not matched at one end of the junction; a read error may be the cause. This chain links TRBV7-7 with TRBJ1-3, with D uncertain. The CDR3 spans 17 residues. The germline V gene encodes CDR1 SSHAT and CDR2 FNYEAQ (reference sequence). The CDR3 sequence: CASSPQTPGYSGNTIYF. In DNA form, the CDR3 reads TGTGCTAGCAGCCCCCAGACTCCGGGGTACTCTGGAAACACCATATATTTT.

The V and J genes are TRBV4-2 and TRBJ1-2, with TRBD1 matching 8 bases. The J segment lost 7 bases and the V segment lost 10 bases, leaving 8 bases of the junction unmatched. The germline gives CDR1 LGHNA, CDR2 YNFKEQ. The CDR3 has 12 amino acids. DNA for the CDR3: TGTGCCACGCTAGGACAGGGCCCTGGCTACACCTTC. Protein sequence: CATLGQGPGYTF.

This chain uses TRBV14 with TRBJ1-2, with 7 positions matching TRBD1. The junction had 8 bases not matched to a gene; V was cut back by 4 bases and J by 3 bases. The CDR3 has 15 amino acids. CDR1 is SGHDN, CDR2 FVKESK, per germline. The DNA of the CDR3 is TGTGCCAGCAGCCGACTTGACAGGGCGGACTATGGCTACACCTTC. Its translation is CASSRLDRADYGYTF.